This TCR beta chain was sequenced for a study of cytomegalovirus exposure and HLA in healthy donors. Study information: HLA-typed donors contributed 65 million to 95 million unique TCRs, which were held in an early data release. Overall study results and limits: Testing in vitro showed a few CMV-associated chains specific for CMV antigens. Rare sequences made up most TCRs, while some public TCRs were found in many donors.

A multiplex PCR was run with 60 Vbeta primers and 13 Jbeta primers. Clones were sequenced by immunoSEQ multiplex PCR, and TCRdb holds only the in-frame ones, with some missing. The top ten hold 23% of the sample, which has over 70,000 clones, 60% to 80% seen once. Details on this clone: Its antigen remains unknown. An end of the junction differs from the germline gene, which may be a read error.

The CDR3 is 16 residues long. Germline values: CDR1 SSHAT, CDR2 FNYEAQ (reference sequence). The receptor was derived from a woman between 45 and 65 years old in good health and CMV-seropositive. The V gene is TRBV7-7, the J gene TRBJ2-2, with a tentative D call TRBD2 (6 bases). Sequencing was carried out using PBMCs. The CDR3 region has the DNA TGTGCTAGCAGCCTTAGCGGAATCGCGAACACCGGGGAGCTGTTTTTT. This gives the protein CASSLSGIANTGELFF.